This T cell receptor (beta chain) was recovered during a study of identical twins. Study-level points and caveats: Fewer insertions characterized abundant cord blood beta clonotypes, whereas memory repertoires showed none.

The CDR3 is made up of 13 amino acids. The V and J ends lost 0 bases and 5 bases respectively, with 6 bases between them. The germline gives CDR1 MNHNY, CDR2 SVGAGI (reference sequence). Only a few counts were recorded for this clonotype. Its specificity is unknown. Template switching added a universal primer site, and cDNA bore unique molecular identifiers. TCRdb used MiXCR to reprocess the 5' RACE reads, holding one entry per CDR3 protein. The sample holds 450,000 or so distinct CDR3 sequences; 12% to 15% are singletons and the top ten take about 0.52%. The sample was also linked to a second study, of yellow fever vaccine responses in identical twins.

This TCR derives from a woman aged 18-29 years in good health. Sequences were obtained from CD4+ T cells sorted from blood. J is TRBJ2-3 and V is TRBV6-6; TRBD1 might be the D (5 bases). The CDR3 sequence is CASSYSRGDTQYF. The CDR3 bases are TGTGCCAGCAGTTACTCAAGGGGAGATACGCAGTATTTT.